This TCR beta chain was captured by sequencing in a study of shared T cell receptors in the human thymus. Sequencing used immunoSEQ multiplex PCR; TCRdb keeps in-frame clones, though not all of them. The data hold 500,000 to 550,000 clones, with around 82% observed a single time. This CDR3 spans 16 amino acids. The junction had 13 bases not matched to a gene; V was cut back by 5 bases and J by 7 bases. The germline CDR1 and CDR2 sequences are SGHAT and FQDESV (reference sequence). These data also featured in a second study, about human thymus T cells. That work contributes: Related research reported highly overlapping thymic repertoires among unrelated individuals.

This rearrangement joins TRBV11-1 to TRBJ1-4, with TRBD1 matching over 7 bases. Sequences were obtained from thymocytes. This TCR came from a boy younger than two with a congenital heart defect. The CDR3 reads CASSPTRDRVGEKLFF. The CDR3 DNA follows: TGTGCCAGCAGCCCCACGAGAGACAGGGTTGGTGAAAAACTGTTTTTT.